The T cell receptor beta chain described here comes from a study of radiation and T cells in renal cell carcinoma. The CDR3 spans 16 residues. Trimming took off 6 bases at V and 6 bases at J, with 20 bases between the two ends. Germline CDR1 reads MDHEN; CDR2 reads SYDVKM. Noted time point: blood 4 weeks post-SBRT, at nephrectomy. Stated treatment: 15 Gy SBRT to primary tumor, nephrectomy 4 weeks later. Nephrectomy followed 15 Gy stereotactic body radiation by 4 weeks. Sequencing was performed with immunoSEQ multiplex PCR; in TCRdb, only in-frame clones are kept and a portion is missing. The sample lists 120,000 to 150,000 clones, approximately 86% occurring once.

The chain recombines TRBV28 with TRBJ2-2; D is perhaps TRBD2 (6 bases). The TCR sequence derives from a woman in her forties or fifties with renal cell carcinoma. This specimen consisted of blood, obtained from a patient whose treatment included radiotherapy and nephrectomy. CDR3 sequence reads: CASSPSGWVLAGELFF. For the CDR3, the DNA is TGTGCCAGCAGCCCAAGCGGGTGGGTGCTGGCCGGGGAGCTGTTTTTT.